The 23 T cell receptor beta chains listed next were all sequenced from one sample in a study of breast tumors, draining lymph nodes, adjacent tissues. TCRdb re-derived calls from the multiplex PCR reads in MiXCR, one entry per CDR3 protein. The table lists around 66,000 distinct CDR3 sequences, 40% to 45% of them singletons, with approximately 9.1% in the top ten. The material sequenced was breast tumor tissue. These TCRs come from a female donor with breast cancer. Some clones in this sample may be carry-over from other donors' samples.

This clonotype was recorded only once. The V call is TRBV5-8, the J call TRBJ1-6; TRBD1 matches 8 bases. Losses at the gene ends were 0 bases for V and 10 bases for J; bases not matched to a gene: 9. Germline V gene data show CDR1 as SGHTS and CDR2 as YDEGEE. The CDR3 spans 16 residues. The CDR3 sequence: CASSLEWTGPSSPLHF. Here the CDR3 DNA reads TGTGCCAGCAGCTTGGAATGGACAGGGCCGTCGTCACCCCTCCACTTT. Full variable domain (rest looked up from reference TRBV5-8 and TRBJ1-6): EAGVTQSPTHLIKTRGQQATLRCSPISGHTSVYWYQQALGLGLQFLLWYDEGEERNRGNFPPRFSGRQFPNYSSELNVNALELEDSALYLCASSLEWTGPSSPLHFGNGTRLTVT.

On this clonotype: One base away lies a much larger clone, so this may be a sequencing read error. The chain employs TRBV5-6 and TRBJ2-2; TRBD1 matches 10 bases. The CDR3 is 20 amino acids. V shed 0 bases, J shed 6 bases, and the junction held 17 bases outside the gene matches. The V gene's germline CDR1 is SGHDT and CDR2 YYEEEE. DNA of the CDR3: TGTGCCAGCAGCTTGGAAACCGCGACAGGGGGCTATGGAGGGGCCGGGGAGCTGTTTTTT. Encoded protein: CASSLETATGGYGGAGELFF.

This clonotype has a count of ten or more. CDR3 nucleotides: TGTGCCAGCAGCTTAGGAGGGGTTTACGAGCAGTACTTC. Amino acids: CASSLGGVYEQYF. V gene TRBV11-3 combines with J gene TRBJ2-7; perhaps D is TRBD1 or TRBD2 (5 bases each). V was cut by 1 base and J by 4 bases, with 8 bases left in between. CDR1 is SGHNT, CDR2 YENEEA, per germline. CDR3 length: 13 residues. Full variable domain (outside the CDR3, taken from reference TRBV11-3 and TRBJ2-7): EAGVVQSPRYKIIEKKQPVAFWCNPISGHNTLYWYLQNLGQGPELLIRYENEEAVDDSQLPKDRFSAERLKGVDSTLKIQPAELGDSAVYLCASSLGGVYEQYFGPGTRLTVT.

This clonotype was seen repeatedly, ten times or more. Written as DNA, the CDR3 is TGTGCCTGGAGTGGCGGCTACTACAATGAGCAGTTCTTC. Residues: CAWSGGYYNEQFF. This rearrangement joins TRBV30 to TRBJ2-1; D is ambiguous. Trimming left V 1 base short and J 3 bases short, with 7 bases between. The CDR3 is made up of 13 amino acids. The germline V gene encodes CDR1 GTSNPN and CDR2 SVGIG (reference sequence).

This clonotype was picked up many times. The chain joins TRBV19 to TRBJ1-2; possibly TRBD1 for D (6 bases). This CDR3 has 14 amino acids. Germline CDR1 is LNHDA and CDR2 is SQIVND (reference sequence). V shed 6 bases and J shed 7 bases, with 18 bases lying between them. For the CDR3, the DNA is TGTGCCAGTAGCACCCAAACAGGGACTGGTGGCTACACCTTC. Translation gives CASSTQTGTGGYTF.

This clonotype was detected ten times or more. The rearrangement uses TRBV6-5 and TRBJ1-2, with a weak D call TRBD1 (6 bases). CDR1 and CDR2 (germline): MNHEY, SVGAGI. Trimming left V 2 bases short and J 4 bases short, with 17 bases between. This CDR3 has 16 amino acids. The CDR3 loop is CASSYEAGGHRYGYTF. The CDR3 DNA reads TGTGCCAGCAGTTACGAGGCGGGGGGGCATCGCTATGGCTACACCTTC.

The table lists this clonotype with many counts. This chain joins TRBV6-6 and TRBJ2-7, with 7 bases that match TRBD1. V lost 5 bases, J lost 3 bases, and 7 bases stayed unmatched. Germline CDR1 MNHNY, CDR2 SVGAGI (reference sequence). The CDR3 is made up of 14 amino acids. The CDR3 loop reads CASSHPGGSYEQYF. The CDR3 bases are TGTGCCAGCAGTCACCCAGGGGGTAGCTACGAGCAGTACTTC.

This clonotype was detected many times. The chain carries TRBV6-1 and TRBJ2-1; D gene ambiguous. CDR3 length: 16 amino acids. Germline V CDR1 and CDR2: MNHNS, SASEGT. Trimming cost V 1 base and J 0 bases, with 10 bases left between them. The chain's CDR3 is CASSEEVGSSYNEQFF. The DNA for the CDR3 is TGTGCCAGCAGTGAAGAGGTCGGAAGCTCCTACAATGAGCAGTTCTTC.

The V gene is TRBV7-8, the J gene TRBJ2-5; 8 positions agree with TRBD2. This CDR3 region has 13 residues. CDR1 is SGHVS and CDR2 is FQNEAQ in the germline V gene. V shed 8 bases, J shed 4 bases, and the junction held 6 bases outside the gene matches. Written as DNA, the CDR3 is TGTGCCAGCTCTAGCGGGTTCGGAGAGACCCAGTACTTC. This sequence encodes CASSSGFGETQYF.

This clonotype was detected many times. The chain couples TRBV6-4 to TRBJ1-5; D possibly corresponds to TRBD1 (6 bases). Trimming took 8 bases from V and 0 from J, leaving 20 bases between them. Germline V gene lookup returns CDR1 MRHNA and CDR2 SNTAGT. This CDR3 is 17 amino acids long. In nucleotides, the CDR3 is TGTGCCAGCCAACAGGGCCGGGACCCTAATAGCAATCAGCCCCAGCATTTT. This translates into CASQQGRDPNSNQPQHF.

This chain uses TRBV2 with TRBJ1-4; no definite D call. The CDR3 covers 12 residues. V lost 7 bases to trimming and J lost 10 bases, with 13 bases between them. Germline CDR1 SNHLY, CDR2 FYNNEI. CDR3 residues: CASTRRVGKLFF. The CDR3 bases are TGTGCCAGCACAAGGAGGGTTGGAAAACTGTTTTTT.

The chain joins TRBV11-3 to TRBJ2-6; TRBD1 might be the D (7 bases). This CDR3 has 20 residues. Trimming left V 6 bases short and J 0 bases short, with 24 bases between. Germline-derived CDR1 and CDR2 are SGHNT and YENEEA. CDR3 region: CASSFVGAGTASSGANVLTF. CDR3 bases: TGTGCCAGCAGTTTCGTTGGGGCGGGGACAGCAAGCTCTGGGGCCAACGTCCTGACTTTC.

This sequence joins TRBV5-6 and TRBJ1-5; no definite D call. Between the trimmed V and J ends, which lost 4 bases and 14 bases, there was a span of 19 bases. This CDR3 contains 13 residues. Per the germline V gene, CDR1 is SGHDT and CDR2 is YYEEEE. CDR3: CASSPDPESDEHF. CDR3 nucleotide sequence: TGTGCCAGCAGCCCCGACCCTGAGTCCGACGAGCATTTT. The full variable domain, with the rest looked up from reference TRBV5-6 and TRBJ1-5, is DAGVTQSPTHLIKTRGQQVTLRCSPKSGHDTVSWYQQALGQGPQFIFQYYEEEERQRGNFPDRFSGHQFPNYSSELNVNALLLGDSALYLCASSPDPESDEHFGDGTRLSIL.

This clonotype was detected many times. This chain joins TRBV7-9 and TRBJ1-6; D unresolved. V lost 6 bases, J lost 8 bases, and 11 bases lay in between. The germline CDR1 and CDR2 sequences are SEHNR and FQNEAQ (reference sequence). The CDR3 contains 13 residues. The CDR3, as DNA: TGTGCCAGCAGGGAGGAAGAGTATTCACCCCTCCACTTT. The encoded protein is CASREEEYSPLHF.

This clonotype was seen at least ten times. CDR3 nucleotides: TGTGCCAGCAGCCTCAGGGGGCCGAAGAACACTGAAGCTTTCTTT. This gives the protein CASSLRGPKNTEAFF. The V gene is TRBV7-9, the J gene TRBJ1-1; TRBD1 aligns across 8 bases. This CDR3 region has 15 residues. The junction had 6 bases not matched to a gene; V was cut back by 5 bases and J by 1 base. The V gene's germline CDR1 is SEHNR and CDR2 FQNEAQ (reference sequence).

This clonotype was seen at least ten times. The chain joins TRBV11-3 to TRBJ2-3, with D unresolved. V was clipped by 4 bases and J by 6 bases, with 11 bases between them. The CDR3 spans 13 residues. Germline V gives CDR1 SGHNT, CDR2 YENEEA. CDR3 in amino acids: CASSWKAGDTQYF. The DNA for the CDR3 is TGTGCCAGCAGCTGGAAAGCAGGCGATACGCAGTATTTT. Full variable domain (rest looked up from reference TRBV11-3 and TRBJ2-3): EAGVVQSPRYKIIEKKQPVAFWCNPISGHNTLYWYLQNLGQGPELLIRYENEEAVDDSQLPKDRFSAERLKGVDSTLKIQPAELGDSAVYLCASSWKAGDTQYFGPGTRLTVL.

This clonotype was seen many times. The chain combines TRBV28 with TRBJ1-2, with D possibly being TRBD1 (6 bases). The CDR3 spans 14 residues. Trimming left V 7 bases short and J 4 bases short, with 16 bases between. Germline CDR1 reads MDHEN; CDR2 reads SYDVKM. DNA for the CDR3: TGTGCCAGCATCGGGGGGCAGGTTGTCTATGGCTACACCTTC. Its translation is CASIGGQVVYGYTF.

The V and J genes are TRBV7-3 and TRBJ2-1; 8 nucleotides match TRBD2. The CDR3 spans 19 residues. V lost 0 bases and J lost 8; bases outside the gene matches: 18. Germline lookup yields CDR1 SGHTA and CDR2 FQGTGA. The CDR3 nucleotides read TGTGCCAGCAGCTTAACCGGGCTCAGCGGGGGCCAGTTGAGCCATGAGCAGTTCTTC. This codes for CASSLTGLSGGQLSHEQFF. The entire variable domain, with the rest obtained from reference TRBV7-3 and TRBJ2-1, is as follows: GAGVSQTPSNKVTEKGKYVELRCDPISGHTALYWYRQSLGQGPEFLIYFQGTGAADDSGLPNDRFFAVRPEGSVSTLKIQRTERGDSAVYLCASSLTGLSGGQLSHEQFFGPGTRLTVL.

Comment on this clonotype: Since the CDR3 does not end with the conserved phenylalanine or tryptophan, this likely comes from a read error. The gene calls are TRBV7-3 and TRBJ2-5; 9 bases line up with TRBD1. The CDR3 spans 14 residues. The junction had 7 bases not matched to a gene; V was cut back by 6 bases and J by 5 bases. Germline V gene data show CDR1 as SGHTA and CDR2 as FQGTGA. CDR3 amino acids: CASRQGQGGETQYL. The DNA of the CDR3 is TGTGCCAGCAGGCAGGGACAGGGAGGGGAGACCCAGTACCTC.

This chain links TRBV20-1 with TRBJ2-3; D is perhaps TRBD2 (5 bases). V lost 5 bases and J 2 bases, leaving 14 bases between the germline ends. This CDR3 is built from 14 residues. Germline V gene data show CDR1 as DFQATT and CDR2 as SNEGSKA (reference sequence). CDR3 amino acids: CSAHSAVATDTQYF. CDR3 nucleotide sequence: TGCAGTGCTCATTCAGCGGTAGCCACAGATACGCAGTATTTT.

The chain is built from TRBV7-6 and TRBJ2-5; 10 bases fit TRBD2. CDR1 is SGHVS and CDR2 is FNYEAQ in the germline V gene. The CDR3 contains 16 residues. The junction had 8 bases not matched to a gene; V was cut back by 5 bases and J by 2 bases. The CDR3 region has the DNA TGTGCCAGCAGCCAAGGACTAGCGGTCGATCAAGAGACCCAGTACTTC. Translation: CASSQGLAVDQETQYF.

V is TRBV27 and J is TRBJ1-1; 10 bases agree with TRBD1. Germline values: CDR1 MNHEY, CDR2 SMNVEV (reference sequence). The CDR3 totals 15 residues. J lost 4 bases, V lost 6 bases, and 8 bases had no gene match. This CDR3 reads CASRRTGGLSTEAFF. The CDR3 nucleotides read TGTGCCAGCAGACGGACAGGGGGTCTGAGCACTGAAGCTTTCTTT.

The rearrangement links TRBV3-1 to TRBJ1-1; D unclear. The CDR3 sequence is 14 residues long. The germline CDR1 and CDR2 sequences are LGHDT and YNNKEL (reference sequence). Trimming took off 1 base at V and 3 bases at J, with 9 bases between the two ends. The CDR3 loop is CASSQVNSYTEAFF. Written as DNA, the CDR3 is TGTGCCAGCAGCCAAGTAAACAGCTACACTGAAGCTTTCTTT.